This T cell receptor (beta chain) was profiled in a study of T-cell reconstitution after alpha-beta-depleted transplantation in children. Researchers prepared the TCRbeta library using unique molecular identifiers, the study reports. TCRdb analysed the PCR reads with MiXCR anew, one entry per CDR3 protein. The data hold 400,000 to 450,000 distinct CDR3 sequences, with 43% observed a single time. This clonotype was recorded many times. Its target is not known. The CDR3 runs to 12 residues. Trimming removed 0 bases at V and 12 bases at J, with 11 bases between. Per the germline V gene, CDR1 is SGHTA and CDR2 is FQGNSA. Overall study results and limits: A year post-transplant, T-cell counts and diversity derived mostly from newly produced T cells. The study reportedly traced alpha-beta T cells about two months after transplant to several hundred expanded graft clones.

The V gene is TRBV7-2, the J gene TRBJ1-1; D is ambiguous. Sequenced here: PBMCs, sampled before TCRalphabeta/CD19-depleted stem cell transplant. The sequence derives from a girl aged 2 to 10 with aplastic anemia, due to receive a stem cell transplant. CDR3 loop: CASSLATGVTFF. As DNA, the CDR3 is TGTGCCAGCAGCTTAGCCACTGGTGTAACTTTCTTT.